This T cell receptor (beta chain) was recovered during a study of T cells in Graves' hyperthyroidism and ophthalmopathy. In its sample, this clonotype was seen a few times. Antigen specificity is unknown. Any patient presenting with uncontrolled infection, other autoimmune disease, pregnancy or lactation was left out. Around 10 ml of fresh peripheral blood supplied the PBMCs. General study results and limits: Most thyroid-expanded clonotypes above 0.001 were also found in blood. Median prediction lead before ophthalmopathy onset was around 6.9 months with the model.

Amplified regions were TCR beta CDR3 sequences from RNA transcripts. RT-PCR in the first round (using the HTBI primer set) targeted the TCR CDR3. TCRdb re-called the multiplex PCR reads with MiXCR, one entry per CDR3 protein. The sample has 500,000 to 650,000 distinct CDR3 sequences; about 14% are singletons. The V gene lost 5 bases and the J gene lost 1 base, with 14 bases spanning the gap. CDR3 length equals 14 residues. The germline V gene encodes CDR1 SQVTM and CDR2 ANQGSEA. The rearrangement joins TRBV29-1 to TRBJ1-2; possibly TRBD1 for D (6 bases). This TCR derives from a woman in her fifties or sixties with Graves' ophthalmopathy. Sequenced: blood. The CDR3: CSVTSTGDNYGYTF. In DNA, the CDR3 is TGCAGCGTTACCTCGACAGGCGATAACTATGGCTACACCTTC.